Here is one T cell receptor beta chain with its context. This specimen belongs to a study of blood T cell repertoires in COVID-19. For the study at large: There were acute and convalescent COVID-19 samples, and they came from the United States, Italy and Spain.

This CDR3 region has 13 residues. V gave up 6 bases and J gave up 5 bases; unmatched junction bases: 6. Data came from immunoSEQ multiplex PCR; TCRdb stores just in-frame clones and leaves some out. The data hold 55,000 to 80,000 clones, with approximately 83% observed a single time. The TCR comes from a human donor in a cohort sampled during active COVID-19. This chain links TRBV12-3 or TRBV12-4 with TRBJ1-1, with 7 bases matching TRBD1. Input material: peripheral blood. CDR3 in amino acids: CASRQHRGTEAFF. CDR3 in DNA: TGTGCCAGCAGACAACACAGGGGTACTGAAGCTTTCTTT.